These 3 T cell receptor beta chains were all obtained from the same sample, sequenced in a study of blood T cell repertoires in COVID-19. Sequenced by immunoSEQ multiplex PCR; TCRdb stores in-frame clones only, minus some. The sample lists fewer than 400,000 clones, around 84% seen once, with 3% in the top ten. Sequencing was performed on peripheral blood. Receptors originate from a human donor in a cohort sampled during active COVID-19.

J is TRBJ1-6 and V is TRBV5-4, with D tentatively TRBD1 (6 bases). The germline V gene encodes CDR1 SGHNT and CDR2 YYREEE (reference sequence). Trimming removed 3 bases from V and 9 bases from J, with 16 bases in between. The CDR3 is 15 amino acids. CDR3 DNA sequence: TGTGCCAGCAGCTCAAGGTCGGACAGTACTTCACCCCTCCACTTT. This translates into CASSSRSDSTSPLHF.

The V gene is TRBV15, the J gene TRBJ2-3, with D perhaps TRBD2 (6 bases). V lost 1 base, J lost 4 bases, and 15 bases lay in between. The CDR3 loop spans 16 amino acids. Germline CDR1 is LNHNV and CDR2 is YYDKDF (reference sequence). The CDR3 sequence: CATSRGAGLAADTQYF. As DNA, the CDR3 is TGTGCCACCAGCAGAGGTGCGGGGCTGGCGGCAGATACGCAGTATTTT. The full variable domain, its missing parts supplied by reference TRBV15 and TRBJ2-3, is DAMVIQNPRYQVTQFGKPVTLSCSQTLNHNVMYWYQQKSSQAPKLLFHYYDKDFNNEADTPDNFQSRRPNTSFCFLDIRSPGLGDTAMYLCATSRGAGLAADTQYFGPGTRLTVL.

This clone was picked up one time. The rearrangement joins TRBV9 to TRBJ2-5, with 10 bases fitting TRBD2. The CDR3 is made up of 16 amino acids. Per the germline V gene, CDR1 is SGDLS and CDR2 is YYNGEE. Unmatched junction bases numbered 8, after V lost 4 bases and J lost 2 bases. CDR3 bases: TGTGCCAGCAGCACTAAACCGACTAGCGGGCAAGAGACCCAGTACTTC. Its protein is CASSTKPTSGQETQYF.